This T cell receptor beta chain came from a study of blood T cell repertoires in COVID-19. This clone came up a few times. Original data processing: Estimation of nucleated cell counts was performed using reference gene primer amplification. Sequencing was performed with immunoSEQ multiplex PCR; in TCRdb, only in-frame clones are kept and a portion is missing. V and J calls and clone size follow that table, whereas D and trimming were derived from the DNA. The data show roughly 110,000 clones, around 89% seen once. Material: peripheral blood. This TCR derives from a human donor with acute or convalescent COVID-19. The donor label of this sample is uncertain.

The CDR3 here is CASIVQGSGNTIYF. DNA of the CDR3: TGTGCCAGCATCGTACAGGGGTCCGGAAACACCATATATTTT. J is TRBJ1-3 and V is TRBV7-9, with 7 bases fitting TRBD1. The CDR3 totals 14 residues. With 7 bases clipped from V and 4 bases from J, the junction kept 7 bases outside the gene matches. The germline V gene has CDR1 SEHNR and CDR2 FQNEAQ (reference sequence).